This TCR beta chain was recovered during a study of CD8 T cells in Susac syndrome. Whole-study findings and limits: It was acknowledged in the study that the number of individuals who were included in its TCR sequencing and HLA analysis was relatively small.

CD8+ and CD4+ T cells from blood underwent TCR beta sequencing. V shed 3 bases and J shed 10 bases, with 14 bases lying between them. From germline, CDR1 is SQVTM and CDR2 ANQGSEA. The CDR3 is 12 residues long. Points on this clonotype: Its cognate antigen is unknown.

After extraction with the RNeasy kit, roughly 0.45 to 1 ug of the RNA was reverse transcribed using random hexamers. Coverage of TCR beta CDR3 amplification by immunoSEQ multiplex PCR extended to 54 Vbeta and 13 Jbeta. TCRdb reprocessed the immunoSEQ multiplex PCR reads with MiXCR, giving one entry per CDR3 protein. The sample consists of 200,000 or so distinct CDR3 sequences, roughly 96% of them appearing once. The receptor was isolated from a human donor with multiple sclerosis. The sequenced material came from CD4+ T cells from PBMCs. V usage is TRBV29-1 and J usage is TRBJ2-3; D remains unclear. For the CDR3, the DNA is TGCAGCGTTGAGAAAGGCGTAGAGCCGCAGTATTTT. It translates to CSVEKGVEPQYF.